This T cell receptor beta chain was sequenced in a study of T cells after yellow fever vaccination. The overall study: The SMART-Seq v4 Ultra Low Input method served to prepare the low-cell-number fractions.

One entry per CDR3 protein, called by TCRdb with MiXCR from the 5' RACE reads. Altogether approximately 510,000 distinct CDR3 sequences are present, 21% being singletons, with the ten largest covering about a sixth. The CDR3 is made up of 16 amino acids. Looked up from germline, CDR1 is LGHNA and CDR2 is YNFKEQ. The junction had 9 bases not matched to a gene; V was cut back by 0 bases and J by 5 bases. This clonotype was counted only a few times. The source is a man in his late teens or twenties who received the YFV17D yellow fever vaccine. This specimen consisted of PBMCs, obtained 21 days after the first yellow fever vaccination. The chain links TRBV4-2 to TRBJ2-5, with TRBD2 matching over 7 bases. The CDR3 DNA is TGTGCCAGCAGCCAAGATACTACGCGGGGGAGCGAGACCCAGTACTTC. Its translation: CASSQDTTRGSETQYF.